The 14 T cell receptor beta chains in this list originate from one sample, sequenced in a study of cytomegalovirus exposure and HLA in healthy donors. 13 Jbeta primers and 60 Vbeta primers were used for the PCR. Only in-frame clones appear in the TCRdb table, and some are missing; sequencing was by immunoSEQ multiplex PCR. Its table lists approximately 60,000 clones. The specimen sequenced was PBMCs. Receptors originate from a man aged 30 to 39 in good health and CMV-seropositive.

This rearrangement joins TRBV5-1 to TRBJ1-6, with TRBD1 matching over 7 bases. CDR3 length equals 15 residues. CDR1 SGHRS and CDR2 YFSETQ come from the germline V gene. The J segment lost 8 bases and the V segment lost 5 bases, leaving 10 bases of the junction unmatched. The CDR3 DNA sequence: TGCGCCAGCAGTCCCCGGACAGGACGTGATTCACCCCTCCACTTT. Its translation is CASSPRTGRDSPLHF.

The chain is built from TRBV18 and TRBJ1-1; TRBD1 matches at 7 bases. Germline V gene lookup returns CDR1 KGHSH and CDR2 LQKENI. CDR3 length: 15 residues. Trimming at V came to 3 bases and at J to 0 bases, leaving 4 bases not matched to a gene. In nucleotides, the CDR3 is TGTGCCAGCTCACCCTCAGGGACAGTGAACACTGAAGCTTTCTTT. Translating it yields CASSPSGTVNTEAFF.

The chain uses TRBV6-5 and TRBJ2-2, with a weak D call TRBD1 (5 bases). CDR1 is MNHEY, CDR2 SVGAGI, per germline. CDR3 size: 14 residues. V lost 6 bases to trimming and J lost 3 bases, with 11 bases between them. The CDR3 nucleotides are TGTGCCAGCAGCGCGCCCAGGGACACCGGGGAGCTGTTTTTT. The encoded protein is CASSAPRDTGELFF.

This chain joins TRBV28 and TRBJ1-5, with TRBD1 identical over 7 bases. This CDR3 region has 14 residues. Losses at the gene ends were 6 bases for V and 6 bases for J; bases not matched to a gene: 8. CDR1 is MDHEN and CDR2 is SYDVKM in the germline V gene. The CDR3 DNA reads TGTGCCAGCAGACCGACAGGGCTTAGTCAGCCCCAGCATTTT. The encoded protein is CASRPTGLSQPQHF.

This chain joins TRBV5-1 and TRBJ1-1; 7 bases are a match to TRBD1. Germline V gives CDR1 SGHRS, CDR2 YFSETQ. The CDR3 covers 15 residues. Unmatched junction bases numbered 2, after V lost 0 bases and J lost 0 bases. The CDR3 DNA follows: TGCGCCAGCAGCTTGGCGGGACAGATGAACACTGAAGCTTTCTTT. Protein product: CASSLAGQMNTEAFF.

V and J are TRBV9 and TRBJ2-3, with 7 nucleotides matching TRBD2. CDR3 length: 14 residues. The V gene end was trimmed by 4 bases and the J gene end by 6 bases; junction bases not matched to a gene: 8. Germline V gene sequence: CDR1 SGDLS, CDR2 YYNGEE. The DNA for the CDR3 is TGTGCCAGCAGCTCTCGACTAGCAAGGGATACGCAGTATTTT. It specifies CASSSRLARDTQYF.

The chain employs TRBV5-5 and TRBJ1-2; D unresolved. Trimming removed 5 bases at V and 4 bases at J, with 9 bases between. This CDR3 region has 12 residues. CDR1 SGHKS and CDR2 YYEKEE come from the germline V gene (reference sequence). This CDR3 reads CASRLAVYGYTF. The DNA for the CDR3 is TGTGCCAGCAGGCTGGCAGTCTATGGCTACACCTTC.

The chain has TRBV5-5 and TRBJ2-7; 9 nucleotides line up with TRBD1. The J segment lost 2 bases and the V segment lost 4 bases, leaving 7 bases of the junction unmatched. Germline V gene sequence: CDR1 SGHKS, CDR2 YYEKEE (reference sequence). The CDR3 length is 15 residues. CDR3 nucleotides: TGTGCCAGCAGCCTCGGGACAGGGCCCGCCTACGAGCAGTACTTC. Protein sequence: CASSLGTGPAYEQYF.

CDR3 nucleotide sequence: TGCGCCAGCAGCTTCACTAGCGGGGGGGCCTTAGATACGCAGTATTTT. Its translation is CASSFTSGGALDTQYF. The rearrangement joins TRBV5-1 to TRBJ2-3; 13 bases are shared with TRBD2. V shed 2 bases, J shed 5 bases, and the junction held 5 bases outside the gene matches. The CDR3 covers 16 residues. Germline V CDR1 and CDR2: SGHRS, YFSETQ.

The V call is TRBV6-1, the J call TRBJ1-5; maybe TRBD1 (5 bases). This CDR3 spans 14 amino acids. V lost 8 bases and J lost 2, with 13 bases in between. CDR1 MNHNS and CDR2 SASEGT come from the germline V gene. The DNA of the CDR3 is TGTGCCAGCTCGCAGGGTTATGGCAATCAGCCCCAGCATTTT. Its protein product is CASSQGYGNQPQHF.

The chain has TRBV6-5 and TRBJ1-1; no definite D call. The CDR3 is 15 residues long. The germline gives CDR1 MNHEY, CDR2 SVGAGI. The V end was cut by 4 bases, the J end by 2 bases, with 14 bases between. CDR3 amino acids: CASSFNGFPNTEAFF. CDR3 bases: TGTGCCAGCAGTTTTAACGGTTTTCCCAACACTGAAGCTTTCTTT.

To note about this clone: Compared with germline, one end of the junction differs, possibly owing to a read error. The sample carries other DNA sequences with the same CDR3. The chain links TRBV30 to TRBJ1-6, with 9 positions matching TRBD1. Germline CDR1 is GTSNPN and CDR2 is SVGIG (reference sequence). This CDR3 has 19 amino acids. The CDR3 protein is CAWSVLGGTGHGGNSPLHF. The CDR3 DNA is TGTGCCTGGAGTGTACTAGGTGGGACAGGGCATGGCGGGAATTCACCCCTACACTTT.

The chain carries TRBV5-1 and TRBJ1-2, with a weak D call TRBD1 (6 bases). The CDR3 loop spans 16 amino acids. Germline lookup yields CDR1 SGHRS and CDR2 YFSETQ. V was trimmed by 7 bases and J by 5 bases, leaving 24 bases between them. The CDR3 bases are TGCGCCAGCCGCGCACAAGACCTCAGGGGAAGGTATGGCTACACCTTC. Its translation is CASRAQDLRGRYGYTF.

V is TRBV7-9 and J is TRBJ1-4; 7 bases are shared with TRBD1. CDR3 length: 15 amino acids. The junction had 10 bases not matched to a gene; V was cut back by 5 bases and J by 7 bases. The V gene's germline CDR1 is SEHNR and CDR2 FQNEAQ (reference sequence). The CDR3 loop reads CASSHTDRAGEKLFF. CDR3 nucleotide sequence: TGTGCCAGCAGCCACACAGACAGGGCAGGTGAAAAACTGTTTTTT.